What follows describes a single T cell receptor beta chain. By how much of the sample it makes up, this clonotype is medium-sized (0.01 to 0.1%). Its antigen has not been determined. Base qualities are not provided; no much larger clone lies one nucleotide away. These data are taken from a study of circulating CD8 cells and anti-PD-1 response in melanoma (dated by TCRdb to the early 2020s). For the study in its entirety: Patients received nivolumab intravenously at 3 mg/kg every 2 weeks. The melanoma cohort included approximately 13 patients, of whom seven received anti-PD-1 as first-line therapy and six had previously received targeted therapy or immunotherapy. Patients with complete or partial responses were counted as responders, while patients with stable or progressive disease (RECIST v1.1) were counted as non-responders. A total of 11 melanoma patients were included in the TCR repertoire analysis, 4 of them responders and 7 non-responders. PD-1 on on-treatment samples was detected using a biotinylated anti-human IgG4 antibody.

The sample was run on a NextSeq 500. Starting from about 15 ng of total RNA, TCR libraries were made with the QIAseq Immune Repertoire RNA Library Kit, Human TCR Panel. The TCR libraries were sequenced on an Illumina NextSeq using a Mid Output V2 kit and asymmetric 261x41 paired-end reads. Every TCR library was diluted down to around 4 nM, then pooled, denatured and loaded at approximately 1 pM. In the source study's methods: TCR FASTQ files were processed in the QIAGEN GeneGlobe Data Analysis Center, and downstream analysis was performed in R 3.5.2. Clonality was computed as one minus Shannon entropy normalized by the log of the number of unique productive sequences. Fisher exact tests at 5% FDR, run separately within each subset, picked out TRA or TRB clonotypes whose abundance differed between baseline and M1. Differentially abundant clonotypes were grouped as emerging, expanding, contracting or non-expanding/contracting. Morisita's overlap index was used to measure repertoire overlap between patients. TCRdb reprocessing: public reads trimmed at Q25 with fastp, clones called with MiXCR, in-frame beta chains kept. When rows share a CDR3 protein, they turn into one entry using the most common DNA and genes. What appears here as the V and J calls and clone size reflects TCRdb's work, not the paper's. The sample records about 1,200 distinct CDR3 sequences, roughly 6.3% of which are singletons. The biggest ten clones account for around 16% of the sample.

Using a BD FACSAria II cell sorter, four subsets defined by PD-1 and/or TIGIT were sorted out of live CD3+CD8+TCRalphabeta+ cells. To characterize relevance to anti-PD-1 therapy response, circulating CD8 T cells were sorted into four subsets based on PD-1 and TIGIT expression. Both TCR alpha and TCR beta chains were sequenced from each sorted CD8 T-cell subset. Peripheral blood was drawn before the first anti-PD-1 injection and after two and four injections. Ficoll gradient centrifugation was used to isolate PBMCs right away. Until use, PBMCs were stored frozen in liquid nitrogen in RPMI containing around 19% FCS and around 10% DMSO. After thawing, PBMCs were stained with a viability dye plus antibodies against CD3, CD8alpha, TCRalphabeta, PD-1 and TIGIT. Total RNA was extracted with the RNeasy Kit, and a RIN above 7 was reached by every sample. General study outcomes and caveats: The published TCR repertoire comparisons used only baseline and M1 samples from a small cohort with few responders. The authors pointed out that the cohort included both treatment-naive and previously treated patients, and that this mix could influence the results. Repertoires were found to be largely private between subsets, with under 7% of TRB clonotypes shared at M1, and the highest sharing was observed between DPOS and TIGIT. Because material was limited, experiments were generally done without replicates. Since no tumor material could be accessed, the researchers instead assessed tumor reactivity using peptide assays on expanded sorted subsets. The DNEG repertoire was the most diverse; PD-1 and DPOS showed similar, higher clonality, and TIGIT repertoires were the least diverse.

As encoded in the germline V gene (reference sequence), CDR1 is DFQATT while CDR2 is SNEGSKA. Trimmed from V: 1 base; trimmed from J: 3 bases; junction bases lacking a gene match: 1. Measured from the cysteine to the phenylalanine, the CDR3 is 14 residues long. CDR3 DNA is the only sequence kept; it has 42 bases, read in frame from the first base. The sequence joins TRBV20-1 to TRBJ2-1; 9 bases in the middle match TRBD1. This material consisted of CD8+ T cells from PBMCs, taken at baseline or after one month of anti-PD-1 therapy (not recorded which). The sequence came from a human donor with melanoma. The nucleotides read TGCAGTGCTAGAGGGGACAGGGACTACAATGAGCAGTTCTTC. Its translation is CSARGDRDYNEQFF.